This TCR beta chain stems from a study of human T cells and chemical hapten exposure. Study overall: Recorded diagnoses among the mostly female patients were alopecia areata, totalis or universalis.

The time point: pre-sensitization, week 0. Treatment meaning: therapeutic diphenylcyclopropenone sensitization with weekly scalp DPC. The authors extracted total RNA from unfractionated whole blood. Trimming pared 4 bases from V and 6 bases from J, leaving 13 bases between. This CDR3 is built from 14 residues. Methods used by the authors: Sequenced samples showed a median of approximately 96,000 TCRs each, with counts running from 23,224 to 690,600. TCRdb re-analysed the RACE reads in MiXCR, keeping a single row per CDR3 protein. These V and J calls are TCRdb output, not the study's own analysis. The sample shows 56,000 or so distinct CDR3 sequences, roughly a tenth of them seen only once. This clonotype was detected only a few times.

This chain links TRBV12-3 or TRBV12-4 with TRBJ1-5; perhaps TRBD1 as D (6 bases). The receptor comes from a woman aged 25 to 39 with alopecia areata. Some clones in this sample may be carry-over from other donors' samples. This specimen consisted of whole blood, obtained in connection with sensitization to the hapten diphenylcyclopropenone (DPC). In DNA form, the CDR3 reads TGTGCCAGCAGTTCAACTAGGGGGTGTCAGCCCCAGCATTTT. This encodes CASSSTRGCQPQHF.